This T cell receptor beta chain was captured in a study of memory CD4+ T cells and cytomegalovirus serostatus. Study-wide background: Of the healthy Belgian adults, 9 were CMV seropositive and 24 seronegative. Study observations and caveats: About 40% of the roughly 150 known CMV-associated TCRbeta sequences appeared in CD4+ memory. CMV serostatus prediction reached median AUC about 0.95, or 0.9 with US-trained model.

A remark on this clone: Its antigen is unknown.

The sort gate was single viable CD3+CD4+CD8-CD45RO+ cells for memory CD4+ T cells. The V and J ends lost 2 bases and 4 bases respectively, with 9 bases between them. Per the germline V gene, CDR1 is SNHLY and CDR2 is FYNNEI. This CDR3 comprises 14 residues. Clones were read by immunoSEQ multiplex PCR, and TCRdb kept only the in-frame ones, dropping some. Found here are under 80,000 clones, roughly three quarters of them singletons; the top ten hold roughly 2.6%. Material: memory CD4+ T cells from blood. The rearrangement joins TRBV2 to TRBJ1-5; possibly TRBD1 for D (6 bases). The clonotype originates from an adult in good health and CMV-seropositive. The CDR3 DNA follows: TGTGCCAGCAGTGAAACGGACAGAAATCAGCCCCAGCATTTT. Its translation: CASSETDRNQPQHF.